This T cell receptor beta chain was recorded in a study of Ad26.COV2.S vaccination and SARS-CoV-2 variants. V was shortened by 7 bases and J by 10 bases, with 24 bases between the two germline ends. Per the germline V gene, CDR1 is MNHEY and CDR2 is SMNVEV (reference sequence). The CDR3 contains 15 residues. This table comes from immunoSEQ multiplex PCR, and its TCRdb copy is limited to in-frame clones, with some not included. The sample gives roughly 380,000 clones, just over 90% of which show up once; 3.9% is in the top ten. Study conclusions and caveats: Vaccine and placebo groups showed comparable non-spike TCR breadth. The breadth of spike-specific CD8+ and CD4+ T cell responses after vaccination was reportedly substantial.

Notes on this clone: Its antigen remains unidentified.

The source material was peripheral blood, sampled after recovery from COVID-19. This TCR came from a human donor who had recovered from COVID-19. The chain recombines TRBV27 with TRBJ2-3, with D possibly being TRBD2 (7 bases). The CDR3 region has the DNA TGTGCCAGCACCAACCCTGGGGGGGGGCCGAGATCGCAGTATTTT. Amino acid sequence: CASTNPGGGPRSQYF.